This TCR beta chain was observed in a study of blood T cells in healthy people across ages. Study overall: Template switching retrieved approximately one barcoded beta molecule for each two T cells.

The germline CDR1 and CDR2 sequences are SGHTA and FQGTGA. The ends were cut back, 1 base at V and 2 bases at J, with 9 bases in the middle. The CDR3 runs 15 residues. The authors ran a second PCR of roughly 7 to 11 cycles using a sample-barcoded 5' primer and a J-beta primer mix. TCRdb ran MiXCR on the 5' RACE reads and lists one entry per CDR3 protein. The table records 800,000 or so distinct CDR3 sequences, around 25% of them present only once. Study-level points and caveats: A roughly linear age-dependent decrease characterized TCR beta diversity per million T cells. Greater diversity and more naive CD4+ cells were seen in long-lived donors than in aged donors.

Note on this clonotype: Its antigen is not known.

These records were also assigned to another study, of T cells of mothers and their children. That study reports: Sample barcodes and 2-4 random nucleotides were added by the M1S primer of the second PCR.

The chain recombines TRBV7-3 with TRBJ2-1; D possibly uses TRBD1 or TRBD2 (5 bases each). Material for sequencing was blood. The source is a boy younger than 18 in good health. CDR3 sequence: CASSLNGGTYNEQFF. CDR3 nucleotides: TGTGCCAGCAGCTTAAATGGGGGAACCTACAATGAGCAGTTCTTC.